The text below deals with one T cell receptor beta chain. Cohort allocation depended upon clinical history that participants reported. What the recovered Cohort 3 donors had was two negative PCRs, clearance, or symptom resolution. With 0 bases removed from V and 4 bases from J, the gap between germline ends came to 17 bases. CDR1 and CDR2 from the germline V gene are SGDLS and YYNGEE. The CDR3 extends over 17 amino acids. This specimen belongs to a study of blood T cell repertoires in COVID-19. Study information: Samples taken during acute and convalescent COVID-19 were collected in the United States, Italy and Spain.

Per the original data handling: Amplification from reference gene primers served as the basis for estimated nucleated cell counts. The table came from immunoSEQ multiplex PCR; TCRdb's copy has only in-frame clones and leaves some out. D and trimming come from the DNA, and the V and J calls and clone size come from that table. The sample has 150,000 to 250,000 clones, about 90% seen once. The sample was PBMCs or T cells enriched from blood (not recorded which). This receptor was identified in a woman aged 30 to 39 who had recovered from COVID-19. The chain employs TRBV9 and TRBJ1-3, with D possibly TRBD1 on 6 matching bases. The CDR3 region is CASSVGQGRVLGNTIYF. DNA for the CDR3: TGTGCCAGCAGCGTAGGCCAGGGGCGAGTTCTCGGAAACACCATATATTTT.